This T cell receptor (beta chain) was captured in a study of T cells after yellow fever vaccination. Study overall: Preparation of fractions with low cell numbers was performed using SMART-Seq v4 Ultra Low Input. Study conclusions and caveats: Overall, a small share of clonotypes was seen in both CD4 and CD8 compartments.

For TCR, cDNA came from 5'RACE template switching, which added a universal primer site and UMIs. TCRdb redid the calling of the 5' RACE reads with MiXCR, one entry per CDR3 protein. The table shows some 170,000 distinct CDR3 sequences, with 9.3% occurring only once. This clonotype has at least ten counts. Its specificity is not known. This CDR3 is built from 16 residues. The V gene lost 4 bases and the J gene lost 2 bases, with 17 bases spanning the gap. CDR1 and CDR2 (germline): SQVTM, ANQGSEA. The sequence was obtained from a man between 18 and 35 years old who received the YFV17D yellow fever vaccine. The V and J genes are TRBV29-1 and TRBJ2-2; possibly TRBD2 for D (5 bases). The source material was CD8+ T cells sorted from PBMCs, sampled 45 days after the yellow fever booster vaccination. CDR3 amino acids: CSVGGTVGVNTGELFF. In DNA form, the CDR3 reads TGCAGCGTTGGGGGAACAGTCGGGGTCAACACCGGGGAGCTGTTTTTT.